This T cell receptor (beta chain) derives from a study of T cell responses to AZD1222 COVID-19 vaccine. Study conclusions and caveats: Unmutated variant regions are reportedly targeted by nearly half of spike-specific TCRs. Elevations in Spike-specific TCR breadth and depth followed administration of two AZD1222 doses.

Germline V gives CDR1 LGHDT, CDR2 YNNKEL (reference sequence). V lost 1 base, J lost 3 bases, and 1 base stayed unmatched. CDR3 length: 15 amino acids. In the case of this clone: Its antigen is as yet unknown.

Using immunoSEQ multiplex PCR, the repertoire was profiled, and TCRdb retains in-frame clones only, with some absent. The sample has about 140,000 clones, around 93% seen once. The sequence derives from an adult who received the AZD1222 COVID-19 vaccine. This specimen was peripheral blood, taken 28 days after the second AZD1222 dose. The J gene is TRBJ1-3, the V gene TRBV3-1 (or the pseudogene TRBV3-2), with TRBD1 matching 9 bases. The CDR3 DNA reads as TGTGCCAGCAGCCAAGGGGACAGGGATGGAAACACCATATATTTT. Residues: CASSQGDRDGNTIYF.